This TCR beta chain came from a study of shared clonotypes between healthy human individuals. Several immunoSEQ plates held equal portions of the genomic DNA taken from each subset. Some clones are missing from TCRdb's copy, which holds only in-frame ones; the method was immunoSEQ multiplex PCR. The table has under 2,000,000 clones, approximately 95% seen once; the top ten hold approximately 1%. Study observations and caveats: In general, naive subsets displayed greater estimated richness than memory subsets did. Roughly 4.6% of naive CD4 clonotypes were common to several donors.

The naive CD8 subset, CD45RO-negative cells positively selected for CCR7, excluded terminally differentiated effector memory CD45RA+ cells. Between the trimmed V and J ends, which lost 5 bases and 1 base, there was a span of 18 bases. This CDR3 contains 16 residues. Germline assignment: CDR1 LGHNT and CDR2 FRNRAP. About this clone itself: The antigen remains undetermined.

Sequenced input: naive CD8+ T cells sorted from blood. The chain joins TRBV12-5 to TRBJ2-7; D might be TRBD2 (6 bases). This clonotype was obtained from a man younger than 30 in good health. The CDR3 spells CASGDGGTTNSYEQYF. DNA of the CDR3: TGTGCTAGTGGTGACGGAGGGACCACCAATTCCTACGAGCAGTACTTC.